The 30 T cell receptor beta chains reported below all come from one sample, sequenced in a study of T cell changes during pregnancy in multiple sclerosis. The table came from immunoSEQ multiplex PCR; TCRdb's copy has only in-frame clones and leaves some out. The sample has some 64,000 clones, about 90% seen once. The source was peripheral blood, collected after pregnancy. Receptor source: a female donor with multiple sclerosis, enrolled in a pregnancy study.

This chain joins TRBV19 and TRBJ2-3, with 12 bases identical to TRBD2. Trimming at V came to 6 bases and at J to 3 bases, leaving 10 bases not matched to a gene. The CDR3 totals 17 residues. Germline values: CDR1 LNHDA, CDR2 SQIVND (reference sequence). CDR3: CASRERTSGIRTDTQYF. CDR3 nucleotide sequence: TGTGCCAGTAGAGAGCGGACTAGCGGGATCAGGACAGATACGCAGTATTTT.

The chain joins TRBV2 to TRBJ2-1; D not resolved. This CDR3 has 11 amino acids. CDR1 is SNHLY and CDR2 is FYNNEI in the germline V gene. Trimming left V 2 bases short and J 10 bases short, with 6 bases between. The CDR3 loop is CASSELLEQFF. The CDR3, as DNA: TGTGCCAGCAGTGAACTACTAGAGCAGTTCTTC.

This chain connects TRBV5-8 to TRBJ2-1, with 9 nucleotides matching TRBD1. The CDR3 runs to 14 residues. Germline values: CDR1 SGHTS, CDR2 YDEGEE. V lost 4 bases to trimming and J lost 6 bases; unmatched junction nucleotides: 5. The CDR3 DNA follows: TGTGCCAGCAGCAAAACAGGGGGCATCAATGAGCAGTTCTTC. The encoded protein is CASSKTGGINEQFF.

The V and J genes are TRBV28 and TRBJ1-4; the D gene is possibly TRBD1 (6 bases). This CDR3 has 14 residues. CDR1 is MDHEN and CDR2 is SYDVKM in the germline V gene. V shed 2 bases and J shed 11 bases, with 15 bases lying between them. The CDR3 region is CASSLAQGQPKLFF. CDR3 nucleotides: TGTGCCAGCAGTTTAGCTCAAGGACAGCCGAAACTGTTTTTT. Looking up the rest from reference TRBV28 and TRBJ1-4 gives the full variable domain: DVKVTQSSRYLVKRTGEKVFLECVQDMDHENMFWYRQDPGLGLRLIYFSYDVKMKEKGDIPEGYSVSREKKERFSLILESASTNQTSMYLCASSLAQGQPKLFFGSGTQLSVL.

The CDR3: CASSLRSGGGRSNQPQHF. The CDR3 nucleotides read TGTGCCAGCAGCTTGAGGTCTGGGGGGGGCCGGAGCAATCAGCCCCAGCATTTT. The V call is TRBV5-5, the J call TRBJ1-5; the D gene is possibly TRBD1 (6 bases). This CDR3 spans 18 amino acids. V dropped 1 base and J dropped 1 base, with 18 bases sitting between them. The V gene's germline CDR1 is SGHKS and CDR2 YYEKEE (reference sequence). Looking up the rest from reference TRBV5-5 and TRBJ1-5 gives the full variable domain: DAGVTQSPTHLIKTRGQQVTLRCSPISGHKSVSWYQQVLGQGPQFIFQYYEKEERGRGNFPDRFSARQFPNYSSELNVNALLLGDSALYLCASSLRSGGGRSNQPQHFGDGTRLSIL.

The rearrangement links TRBV7-8 to TRBJ2-3; D perhaps matches TRBD2 (6 bases). Germline-derived CDR1 and CDR2 are SGHVS and FQNEAQ. There are 17 residues in the CDR3. V was clipped by 2 bases and J by 3 bases, with 18 bases between them. CDR3 sequence (DNA): TGTGCCAGCAGCTTAATGCGGGACCCGAAGAATACAGATACGCAGTATTTT. Translation: CASSLMRDPKNTDTQYF.

This clone was recorded a few times. The rearrangement joins TRBV27 to TRBJ2-7; TRBD2 aligns across 9 bases. From germline, CDR1 is MNHEY and CDR2 SMNVEV (reference sequence). The CDR3 consists of 13 residues. V shed 6 bases, J shed 12 bases, and the junction held 12 bases outside the gene matches. As DNA, the CDR3 is TGTGCCAGCAGGCCCTACTTAGCGGGAGAAGGGTACTTC. As protein: CASRPYLAGEGYF.

This clone has a handful of counts. The gene calls are TRBV10-3 and TRBJ2-5, with TRBD1 matching 11 bases. V lost 9 bases, J lost 1 base, and 4 bases stayed unmatched. This CDR3 region has 14 residues. CDR1 ENHRY and CDR2 SYGVKD come from the germline V gene. The CDR3 region is CAIAGTGGQETQYF. For the CDR3, the DNA is TGTGCCATAGCCGGGACAGGGGGCCAAGAGACCCAGTACTTC.

This clone turned up a few times. The rearrangement links TRBV30 to TRBJ1-2, with TRBD1 matching 8 bases. J lost 3 bases, V lost 4 bases, and 7 bases had no gene match. This CDR3 is 14 amino acids long. The germline V gene encodes CDR1 GTSNPN and CDR2 SVGIG (reference sequence). The CDR3: CAWTRDRGDYGYTF. As DNA, the CDR3 is TGTGCCTGGACTAGAGACAGGGGCGACTATGGCTACACCTTC.

The rearrangement links TRBV5-4 to TRBJ2-6; TRBD1 is a possible D gene (6 bases). The germline V gene encodes CDR1 SGHNT and CDR2 YYREEE (reference sequence). This CDR3 has 15 amino acids. Trimming stripped 2 bases from V and 4 bases from J, with 10 bases between. The CDR3 region has the DNA TGTGCCAGCAGCTTCACAGGGTCCGGGGCCAACGTCCTGACTTTC. This sequence encodes CASSFTGSGANVLTF.

The rearrangement links TRBV9 to TRBJ2-1; 7 bases map to TRBD2. The CDR3 has 13 residues. CDR1 is SGDLS, CDR2 YYNGEE, per germline. Trimming removed 6 bases from V and 5 bases from J; junction bases left unmatched: 5. CDR3 protein: CASNHGTNNEQFF. CDR3 DNA: TGTGCCAGCAACCACGGGACTAACAATGAGCAGTTCTTC.

This clone was picked up one time. This chain joins TRBV6-5 and TRBJ2-7; D may be TRBD2 (5 bases). CDR3 length equals 12 residues. The V and J ends lost 5 bases and 2 bases respectively, with 7 bases between them. Germline-derived CDR1 and CDR2 are MNHEY and SVGAGI. In DNA form, the CDR3 reads TGTGCCAGCAGTGCCGGGGCCTACGAGCAGTACTTC. It is translated as CASSAGAYEQYF.

This sequence joins TRBV7-2 and TRBJ2-5; 8 bases fit TRBD2. This CDR3 comprises 15 residues. The germline CDR1 and CDR2 sequences are SGHTA and FQGNSA. With 5 bases clipped from V and 4 bases from J, the junction kept 9 bases outside the gene matches. The CDR3 DNA sequence: TGTGCCAGCAGCCCCCCGGGGGCGGGAGGAGAGACCCAGTACTTC. Protein: CASSPPGAGGETQYF. Full variable domain (rest looked up from reference TRBV7-2 and TRBJ2-5): GAGVSQSPSNKVTEKGKDVELRCDPISGHTALYWYRQSLGQGLEFLIYFQGNSAPDKSGLPSDRFSAERTGGSVSTLTIQRTQQEDSAVYLCASSPPGAGGETQYFGPGTRLLVL.

The rearrangement uses TRBV11-2 and TRBJ2-1, with TRBD2 as a possible D gene (6 bases). CDR1 and CDR2 (germline): SGHAT, FQNNGV. Trimming removed 1 base at V and 9 bases at J, with 13 bases between. The CDR3 is 14 amino acids. CDR3 nucleotide sequence: TGTGCCAGCAGCTTAGTTGGGGGGTTCGGTGAGCAGTTCTTC. The encoded protein is CASSLVGGFGEQFF. The variable domain in full, with the rest retrieved from reference TRBV11-2 and TRBJ2-1, is EAGVAQSPRYKIIEKRQSVAFWCNPISGHATLYWYQQILGQGPKLLIQFQNNGVVDDSQLPKDRFSAERLKGVDSTLKIQPAKLEDSAVYLCASSLVGGFGEQFFGPGTRLTVL.

The chain employs TRBV5-7 and TRBJ1-1; possible D gene TRBD1, 6 bases. TRBV5-7 is marked as an open reading frame, function uncertain. With 0 bases removed from V and 11 bases from J, the gap between germline ends came to 8 bases. There are 11 residues in the CDR3. The CDR3 DNA reads TGTGCCAGCAGCTTGGGGGGACATGCTTTCTTT. It translates to CASSLGGHAFF.

The chain joins TRBV5-5 to TRBJ2-1; 7 bases fit TRBD2. Losses at the gene ends were 2 bases for V and 7 bases for J; bases not matched to a gene: 9. CDR3 length: 15 amino acids. Per germline, CDR1 SGHKS and CDR2 YYEKEE (reference sequence). This CDR3 reads CASSFRDYGRNEQFF. CDR3 nucleotides: TGTGCCAGCAGCTTCCGGGACTACGGGCGTAATGAGCAGTTCTTC. Variable domain in full (rest from reference TRBV5-5 and TRBJ2-1): DAGVTQSPTHLIKTRGQQVTLRCSPISGHKSVSWYQQVLGQGPQFIFQYYEKEERGRGNFPDRFSARQFPNYSSELNVNALLLGDSALYLCASSFRDYGRNEQFFGPGTRLTVL.

The chain carries TRBV18 and TRBJ1-3, with unresolved D. Germline assignment: CDR1 KGHSH and CDR2 LQKENI. The V gene lost 2 bases and the J gene lost 2 bases, with 13 bases spanning the gap. This CDR3 contains 16 residues. The CDR3 loop reads CASSPALKTAGNTIYF. CDR3 nucleotides: TGTGCCAGCTCACCAGCTCTCAAAACTGCTGGAAACACCATATATTTT.

This clone was recorded once. V usage is TRBV2 and J usage is TRBJ2-5; D not resolved. V dropped 3 bases and J dropped 0 bases, with 8 bases sitting between them. Germline assignment: CDR1 SNHLY and CDR2 FYNNEI. The CDR3 consists of 14 residues. CDR3 sequence reads: CASSDQVYQETQYF. CDR3 nucleotide sequence: TGTGCCAGCAGTGACCAGGTCTACCAAGAGACCCAGTACTTC.

This clone came up once. The genes are TRBV19 and TRBJ1-2, with TRBD1 matching over 10 bases. The J segment lost 6 bases and the V segment lost 11 bases, leaving 21 bases of the junction unmatched. CDR1 and CDR2 from the germline V gene are LNHDA and SQIVND (reference sequence). CDR3 length equals 17 residues. The CDR3 spells CASGEGQGIYFSNGYTF. The CDR3 DNA sequence: TGTGCCTCGGGAGAGGGACAGGGGATCTACTTCTCGAATGGCTACACCTTC.

The table lists this clone with a count of one. V and J are TRBV10-1 and TRBJ2-7; D uncertain. Germline lookup yields CDR1 WNHNN and CDR2 SYGVQD (reference sequence). The V and J ends lost 3 bases and 0 bases respectively, with 6 bases between them. The length of the CDR3 is 13 residues. The CDR3 nucleotides are TGCGCCAGCAGTGACAGGATCTCCTACGAGCAGTACTTC. It codes for CASSDRISYEQYF.

The chain couples TRBV18 to TRBJ2-3; 8 bases agree with TRBD2. The ends lost 0 bases at V and 0 bases at J; junction bases unmatched: 5. In germline, CDR1 is KGHSH, CDR2 LQKENI. The CDR3 loop spans 17 amino acids. The CDR3 region has the DNA TGTGCCAGCTCACCACCCCAAGCGGGAGCTAGCACAGATACGCAGTATTTT. Translation: CASSPPQAGASTDTQYF. Complete variable domain (other parts from reference TRBV18 and TRBJ2-3): NAGVMQNPRHLVRRRGQEARLRCSPMKGHSHVYWYRQLPEEGLKFMVYLQKENIIDESGMPKERFSAEFPKEGPSILRIQQVVRGDSAAYFCASSPPQAGASTDTQYFGPGTRLTVL.

This sequence joins TRBV9 and TRBJ2-3; TRBD2 aligns across 8 bases. The junction had 9 bases not matched to a gene; V was cut back by 4 bases and J by 2 bases. This CDR3 contains 16 residues. The germline V gene has CDR1 SGDLS and CDR2 YYNGEE. CDR3 sequence reads: CASSSSRAGATDTQYF. For the CDR3, the DNA is TGTGCCAGCAGCTCATCTAGAGCGGGAGCCACAGATACGCAGTATTTT.

This clone was detected only once. The J gene is TRBJ2-5, the V gene TRBV10-1, with D perhaps TRBD2 (6 bases). This CDR3 is 14 amino acids long. Trimming took 6 bases from V and 1 from J, leaving 12 bases between them. Germline lookup yields CDR1 WNHNN and CDR2 SYGVQD (reference sequence). The CDR3 loop is CASRGGGFQETQYF. CDR3 nucleotide sequence: TGCGCCAGCAGGGGAGGAGGGTTCCAAGAGACCCAGTACTTC.

The chain is built from TRBV7-6 and TRBJ1-5; maybe TRBD1 (5 bases). The germline V gene has CDR1 SGHVS and CDR2 FNYEAQ. Trimming stripped 2 bases from V and 5 bases from J, with 13 bases between. This CDR3 has 15 amino acids. The DNA of the CDR3 is TGTGCCAGCAGCTTAACGGCAGGGCAATATCAGCCCCAGCATTTT. Amino acids: CASSLTAGQYQPQHF.

This chain joins TRBV28 and TRBJ2-2; TRBD1 agrees at 8 bases. The CDR3 length is 15 residues. The V gene's germline CDR1 is MDHEN and CDR2 SYDVKM. Trimming at V came to 6 bases and at J to 1 base, leaving 4 bases not matched to a gene. DNA for the CDR3: TGTGCCAGCAGAACGACAGGGGTGAACACCGGGGAGCTGTTTTTT. It yields the protein CASRTTGVNTGELFF.

V gene TRBV5-4 combines with J gene TRBJ2-5; weak D call: TRBD2 (5 bases). V lost 1 base and J 3 bases, leaving 10 bases between the germline ends. This CDR3 region has 14 residues. The germline V gene has CDR1 SGHNT and CDR2 YYREEE (reference sequence). Here the CDR3 reads CASSLPRREETQYF. The CDR3 DNA sequence: TGTGCCAGCAGCTTGCCCAGGCGGGAAGAGACCCAGTACTTC.

The J gene is TRBJ2-6, the V gene TRBV7-9; TRBD1 aligns across 7 bases. Per germline, CDR1 SEHNR and CDR2 FQNEAQ (reference sequence). J gave up 1 base and V 0 bases, and 9 bases lay outside the gene matches. This CDR3 is built from 19 residues. CDR3 sequence reads: CASSLAGEGRGSGANVLTF. In DNA, the CDR3 is TGTGCCAGCAGCTTAGCGGGAGAGGGCAGGGGGTCTGGGGCCAACGTCCTGACTTTC.

The V call is TRBV9, the J call TRBJ2-1; 14 positions match TRBD2. Germline V gives CDR1 SGDLS, CDR2 YYNGEE. J gave up 6 bases and V 4 bases, and 3 bases lay outside the gene matches. This CDR3 is built from 15 residues. In DNA form, the CDR3 reads TGTGCCAGCAGCCTCGGACTAGCGGGAGGCAATGAGCAGTTCTTC. Translated, it gives CASSLGLAGGNEQFF.

V and J are TRBV6-5 and TRBJ2-2, with TRBD2 matching 8 bases. Per the germline V gene, CDR1 is MNHEY and CDR2 is SVGAGI. With 6 bases clipped from V and 5 bases from J, the junction kept 5 bases outside the gene matches. The CDR3 extends over 14 amino acids. CDR3 sequence reads: CASRPPGGTGELFF. Written as DNA, the CDR3 is TGTGCCAGCAGACCACCGGGAGGGACCGGGGAGCTGTTTTTT.

This chain connects TRBV7-2 to TRBJ2-7, with 8 bases matching TRBD2. CDR3 length: 15 residues. The germline gives CDR1 SGHTA, CDR2 FQGNSA. The ends lost 1 base at V and 2 bases at J; junction bases unmatched: 4. This CDR3 reads CASSLETGGPYEQYF. In DNA form, the CDR3 reads TGTGCCAGCAGCTTAGAAACGGGAGGGCCCTACGAGCAGTACTTC.